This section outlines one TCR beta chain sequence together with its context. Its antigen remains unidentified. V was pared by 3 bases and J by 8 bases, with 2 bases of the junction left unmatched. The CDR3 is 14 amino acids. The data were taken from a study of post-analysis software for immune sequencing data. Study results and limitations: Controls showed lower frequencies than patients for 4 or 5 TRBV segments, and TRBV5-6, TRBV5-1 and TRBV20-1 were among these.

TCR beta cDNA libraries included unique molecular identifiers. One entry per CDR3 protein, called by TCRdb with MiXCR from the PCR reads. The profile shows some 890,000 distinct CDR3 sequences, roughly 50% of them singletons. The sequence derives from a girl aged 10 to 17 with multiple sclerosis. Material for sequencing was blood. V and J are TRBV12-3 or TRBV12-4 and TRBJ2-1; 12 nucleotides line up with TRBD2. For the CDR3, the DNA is TGTGCCAGCAGTTTCCTAGCGGGAGGGCATGAGCAGTTCTTC. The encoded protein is CASSFLAGGHEQFF.